The 4 T cell receptor beta chains in this list originate from one sample, sequenced in a study of T cell responses to AZD1222 COVID-19 vaccine. Data came from immunoSEQ multiplex PCR; TCRdb stores just in-frame clones and leaves some out. In the table there are approximately 120,000 clones, nearly 90% of which are singletons. Material: peripheral blood, obtained on day 0 of AZD1222 vaccination. These receptors were obtained from an adult in good health.

V usage is TRBV2 and J usage is TRBJ2-1, with 8 bases fitting TRBD1. Germline CDR1 reads SNHLY; CDR2 reads FYNNEI. The CDR3 runs to 15 residues. Unmatched junction bases numbered 11, after V lost 5 bases and J lost 8 bases. CDR3 amino acids: CASSLDRVSVDEQFF. The CDR3 bases are TGTGCCAGCAGTCTGGACAGGGTATCGGTGGATGAGCAGTTCTTC.

This chain uses TRBV19 with TRBJ1-6, with a weak D call TRBD1 (5 bases). The CDR3 spans 15 residues. Trimming removed 6 bases at V and 7 bases at J, with 16 bases between. Germline values: CDR1 LNHDA, CDR2 SQIVND (reference sequence). CDR3 nucleotides: TGTGCCAGTAGGATCCCGGGACGGGCCAATTCACCCCTCCACTTT. Encoded protein: CASRIPGRANSPLHF.

The CDR3 is CASSLRRDYGYTF. Written as DNA, the CDR3 is TGTGCCAGCAGTTTACGGCGGGACTATGGCTACACCTTC. V gene TRBV28 combines with J gene TRBJ1-2; D is uncertain. V was pared by 2 bases and J by 3 bases, with 7 bases between. Germline CDR1 is MDHEN and CDR2 is SYDVKM. The CDR3 runs to 13 residues.

In DNA form, the CDR3 reads TGTGCCAGCAGTGACGAACCTTCAATAGATCAGCCCCAGCATTTT. It yields the protein CASSDEPSIDQPQHF. The chain employs TRBV2 and TRBJ1-5; no definite D call. CDR3 length equals 15 residues. Germline V gene sequence: CDR1 SNHLY, CDR2 FYNNEI. Trimming took off 3 bases at V and 5 bases at J, with 14 bases between the two ends.